This is a list of T cell receptor beta chains from one sample in a study of T cell repertoires in cytomegalovirus infection. TCRdb used MiXCR to reprocess the reads, holding one entry per CDR3 protein. Among a few hundred thousand distinct CDR3 sequences, 17% were seen once, and the ten largest hold more than 45%. The sequenced sample was CD8+ T cells from PBMCs. Receptors were obtained from a human donor in good health (CMV status not recorded). Some clones in this sample may be carry-over from other donors' samples. Each CDR3 is given with its conserved first and last residue. D genes are given only for firm matches. Size is stated for part of the rows, as once, few or many counts, or as a class when the clone is expanded.

TRBV2	-	-	TRBJ2-5	TGTGCCAGCAGCGAAAGGAGAACGAACCGTGCCCAAGAGACCCAGTACTTC	CASSERRTNRAQETQYF
TRBV29-1	-	-	TRBJ1-2	TGCAGCGTTGGTTTGGCCAGGGCTGTGGATGGCTACACCTTC	CSVGLARAVDGYTF
TRBV6-2/TRBV6-3	few	-	TRBJ2-2	TGTGCCAGCATGGCAGGGGCCGGGGAGCTGTTTTTT	CASMAGAGELFF
TRBV13	-	-	TRBJ1-1	TGTGCCAGCAGCTTGCACGGGGGAATGAACACTGAAGCTTTCTTT	CASSLHGGMNTEAFF
TRBV5-6	-	-	TRBJ2-7	TGTGCCAGCAGCTCAGGGCCCACAGGGACCTACGAGCAGTACTTC	CASSSGPTGTYEQYF
TRBV12-3/TRBV12-4	few	TRBD1	TRBJ2-7	TGTGCCAGCAGTTTTTTACCCGGACAGGGAGAGTACGAGCAGTACTTC	CASSFLPGQGEYEQYF
TRBV7-9	many	-	TRBJ2-7	TGTGCCAGCAGCTTACTCTCGGCAGGGTTGACCTACGAGCAGTACTTC	CASSLLSAGLTYEQYF
TRBV11-2	-	TRBD1	TRBJ1-1	TGTGCCAGCAGCTTGACAGGGATAAACACTGAAGCTTTCTTT	CASSLTGINTEAFF
TRBV4-2	few	-	TRBJ1-1	TGTGCCAGCAGCCCACCTGAAGGGGGGCTTAGCACTGAAGCTTTCTTT	CASSPPEGGLSTEAFF
TRBV10-2	-	-	TRBJ2-4	TGCGCCAGCAGTGGCTCAAACCGGGGGTACTTC	CASSGSNRGYF
TRBV4-1	few	-	TRBJ1-2	TGCGCCAGCAGCCCTTACGGGAATCCGCACTATGGCTACACCTTC	CASSPYGNPHYGYTF
TRBV11-2	few	TRBD2	TRBJ2-2	TGTGCCAGCAGCCCGCGGGGGGGAGGGTCCGGGGAGCTGTTTTTT	CASSPRGGGSGELFF
TRBV24-1	-	TRBD2	TRBJ2-1	TGTGCCACCAGTGACCTCCGGACTAGCGGGAGAGAGCAGTTCTTC	CATSDLRTSGREQFF
TRBV7-6	few	-	TRBJ2-7	TGTGCCAGCAGCTTGTCCACAAGCTCCTACGAGCAGTACTTC	CASSLSTSSYEQYF
TRBV7-2	many	-	TRBJ2-7	TGTGCCAGCAGCTCCCCCCTTATTGGGCCCACCTACGAGCAGTACTTC	CASSSPLIGPTYEQYF
TRBV7-2	many	-	TRBJ2-7	TGTGCCAGCAGCTTAGCTGTTAGGATCGGGGGCGCCTCCTACGAGCAGTACTTC	CASSLAVRIGGASYEQYF
TRBV9	-	-	TRBJ1-1	TGTGCCAGCAGCGTAGCGGAGATTGGGGAGACTGAAGCTTTCTTT	CASSVAEIGETEAFF
TRBV7-8	many	-	TRBJ2-1	TGTGCCAGCACCACGTGGGGGGGCCGGTCCTACAATGAGCAGTTCTTC	CASTTWGGRSYNEQFF
TRBV20-1	few	-	TRBJ2-5	TGCAGTGCTTCCCCGGTTAGGGCCCAAGAGACCCAGTACTTC	CSASPVRAQETQYF
TRBV7-4	-	TRBD1	TRBJ2-7	TGTGCCGGCAGCCCCCGACAGGGGAGCTACGAGCAGTACTTC	CAGSPRQGSYEQYF
TRBV27	-	TRBD1	TRBJ2-7	TGTGCCAGCTCAAGCGGGACAGGGGGCTTGTACGAGCAGTACTTC	CASSSGTGGLYEQYF
TRBV20-1	few	TRBD2	TRBJ2-1	TGCAGTGCTAGTTCGGGGGGGCAAGACTACAATGAGCAGTTCTTC	CSASSGGQDYNEQFF
TRBV5-1	few	TRBD2	TRBJ2-5	TGCGCCAGCGGCGCGACTAGCGGAGACACTCAAGAGACCCAGTACTTC	CASGATSGDTQETQYF